Presented here are 15 T cell receptor beta chains from one specimen sequenced in a study of blood T cell repertoires in COVID-19 (dated by TCRdb to the early 2020s). Library construction relied on the immunoSEQ multiplex PCR assay. The clones in this table, taken by TCRdb from immuneACCESS, are in-frame only. Not every clone is retained; where verified, under half of the shortfall comes from an unresolved V gene, and the cause of the rest is unknown. The sample has roughly 260,000 clones on record, about 88% of them singletons. Less than 5% of the sample is in the top ten clones. Sequences were obtained from peripheral blood. The receptors stem from a man aged 60-69 years who had recovered from COVID-19.

The chain uses TRBV10-1 and TRBJ2-5, with 12 bases identical to TRBD2. In germline, CDR1 is WNHNN, CDR2 SYGVQD (reference sequence). The junction had 9 bases not matched to a gene; V was cut back by 8 bases and J by 5 bases. The CDR3 has 15 amino acids. CDR3 DNA: TGCGCCAGCCCCCGGACTAGCGGGGACGGGGAGACCCAGTACTTC. Translated: CASPRTSGDGETQYF.

The chain links TRBV7-3 to TRBJ1-5; D ambiguous. The CDR3 runs to 13 residues. Germline assignment: CDR1 SGHTA and CDR2 FQGTGA. The V end lost 5 bases, the J end lost 5 bases, and 10 bases lay between the germline ends. The CDR3 region is CASSPGPDQPQHF. The CDR3 DNA sequence: TGTGCCAGCAGCCCAGGCCCAGATCAGCCCCAGCATTTT.

This clone showed up just once. J is TRBJ2-1 and V is TRBV19, with 13 bases aligning to TRBD2. The CDR3 sequence is 15 residues long. Losses at the gene ends were 1 base for V and 7 bases for J; bases not matched to a gene: 1. Germline CDR1 reads LNHDA; CDR2 reads SQIVND (reference sequence). CDR3 residues: CASSIVLAGGNEQFF. The CDR3 DNA follows: TGTGCCAGTAGTATAGTACTAGCGGGGGGGAATGAGCAGTTCTTC.

This clone was seen a few times. V is TRBV5-1 and J is TRBJ1-4, with D unresolved. The germline V gene has CDR1 SGHRS and CDR2 YFSETQ. The CDR3 is made up of 16 amino acids. V dropped 0 bases and J dropped 4 bases, with 13 bases sitting between them. CDR3 loop: CASSLEHPRGNEKLFF. CDR3 sequence (DNA): TGCGCCAGCAGCTTGGAACACCCCCGGGGTAATGAAAAACTGTTTTTT.

This clone was seen a few times. This sequence joins TRBV23-1 and TRBJ2-7, with TRBD2 identical over 7 bases. TRBV23-1 belongs to the ORF category, with a function that is uncertain. Unmatched junction bases numbered 23, after V lost 10 bases and J lost 5 bases. This CDR3 is 17 amino acids long. CDR3 sequence: CAKLPILSASGADEQYF. CDR3 coding DNA: TGCGCCAAACTCCCTATTCTCTCGGCTAGCGGTGCAGACGAGCAGTACTTC.

This clone was detected only a few times. This chain connects TRBV3-1 (or the pseudogene TRBV3-2) to TRBJ1-2; 10 positions match TRBD1. V shed 4 bases and J 7 bases; nucleotides not matched to a gene: 6. The CDR3 totals 14 residues. Looked up from germline, CDR1 is LGHDT and CDR2 is YNNKEL (reference sequence). The CDR3 DNA reads as TGTGCCAGCAGCCTCAAGACAGGGGGCGGTGGCTACACCTTC. The encoded protein is CASSLKTGGGGYTF.

The J gene is TRBJ1-1, the V gene TRBV5-4; D is possibly TRBD1 (6 bases). The CDR3 covers 13 residues. Per the germline V gene, CDR1 is SGHNT and CDR2 is YYREEE (reference sequence). V gave up 0 bases and J gave up 3 bases, with 6 bases separating them. The CDR3 here is CASSLGQDTEAFF. The CDR3 DNA sequence: TGTGCCAGCAGCTTGGGACAGGACACTGAAGCTTTCTTT.

J is TRBJ2-2 and V is TRBV7-3; D ambiguous. The CDR3 totals 13 residues. Germline lookup yields CDR1 SGHTA and CDR2 FQGTGA. V lost 5 bases, J lost 6 bases, and 10 bases lay in between. This CDR3 reads CASSVIEAGELFF. The CDR3 DNA follows: TGTGCCAGCAGCGTTATAGAGGCCGGGGAGCTGTTTTTT.

The chain recombines TRBV7-2 with TRBJ2-3, with no clear D. The CDR3 has 12 amino acids. V dropped 5 bases and J dropped 4 bases, with 7 bases sitting between them. CDR1 and CDR2 (germline): SGHTA, FQGNSA. CDR3 sequence: CASSLSPDTQYF. Written as DNA, the CDR3 is TGTGCCAGCAGCCTAAGTCCAGATACGCAGTATTTT.

The chain recombines TRBV19 with TRBJ1-1; 9 bases align to TRBD1. V gave up 5 bases and J gave up 2 bases; unmatched junction bases: 9. CDR3 length: 16 residues. The germline V gene has CDR1 LNHDA and CDR2 SQIVND (reference sequence). The CDR3 loop is CASSGGQGTPNTEAFF. The CDR3 DNA follows: TGTGCCAGTAGTGGCGGACAGGGGACCCCTAACACTGAAGCTTTCTTT.

The gene calls are TRBV7-6 and TRBJ1-5; a possible D gene is TRBD1 (6 bases). CDR3 size: 18 residues. Trimming left V 1 base short and J 0 bases short, with 16 bases between. Germline V gene lookup returns CDR1 SGHVS and CDR2 FNYEAQ. The CDR3 DNA reads TGTGCCAGCAGCTTAGGAGTAGGGGGTGGTTATAGCAATCAGCCCCAGCATTTT. Translated: CASSLGVGGGYSNQPQHF.

This chain links TRBV12-5 with TRBJ2-1; weak D call: TRBD2 (7 bases). The CDR3 has 16 amino acids. Germline CDR1 and CDR2: LGHNT and FRNRAP. V lost 5 bases and J 6 bases, leaving 20 bases between the germline ends. The CDR3 region is CASGNGMTGGPNEQFF. CDR3 nucleotides: TGTGCTAGTGGTAACGGAATGACGGGGGGCCCCAATGAGCAGTTCTTC. Drawing the rest from reference TRBV12-5 and TRBJ2-1, the complete variable domain is DARVTQTPRHKVTEMGQEVTMRCQPILGHNTVFWYRQTMMQGLELLAYFRNRAPLDDSGMPKDRFSAEMPDATLATLKIQPSEPRDSAVYFCASGNGMTGGPNEQFFGPGTRLTVL.

The rearrangement uses TRBV3-1 (or the pseudogene TRBV3-2) and TRBJ2-2, with TRBD2 matching 7 bases. V shed 4 bases, J shed 0 bases, and the junction held 8 bases outside the gene matches. Germline lookup yields CDR1 LGHDT and CDR2 YNNKEL (reference sequence). The length of the CDR3 is 17 residues. The CDR3 region has the DNA TGTGCCAGCAGCCGGGTAGGGACTATCCCGAACACCGGGGAGCTGTTTTTT. The encoded protein is CASSRVGTIPNTGELFF.

The chain uses TRBV7-3 and TRBJ2-2; 7 bases map to TRBD1. The germline gives CDR1 SGHTA, CDR2 FQGTGA. With V trimmed by 5 bases and J by 3 bases, 15 bases remained unmatched. This CDR3 is built from 18 residues. CDR3 protein: CASSQEIDRETDTGELFF. The CDR3 coding sequence is TGTGCCAGCAGCCAGGAGATTGACAGGGAAACGGACACCGGGGAGCTGTTTTTT. Complete variable domain (other parts from reference TRBV7-3 and TRBJ2-2): GAGVSQTPSNKVTEKGKYVELRCDPISGHTALYWYRQSLGQGPEFLIYFQGTGAADDSGLPNDRFFAVRPEGSVSTLKIQRTERGDSAVYLCASSQEIDRETDTGELFFGEGSRLTVL.

The chain has TRBV20-1 and TRBJ2-7; TRBD1 aligns across 7 bases. Per germline, CDR1 DFQATT and CDR2 SNEGSKA (reference sequence). The CDR3 runs 11 residues. The V segment lost 4 bases and the J segment 9 bases; nucleotides outside the gene matches: 6. This chain's CDR3 is CSANRDSRQYF. CDR3 DNA sequence: TGCAGTGCTAACAGGGACAGTCGGCAGTACTTC.